The rows below give T cell receptor beta chains drawn from one sample of a study of T cell responses to AZD1222 COVID-19 vaccine. Sequencing was performed with immunoSEQ multiplex PCR; in TCRdb, only in-frame clones are kept and a portion is missing. The sample gives about 140,000 clones, 85% to 90% of which show up once; 1.5% to 2% is in the top ten. This specimen was peripheral blood, taken on day 0 of AZD1222 vaccination. Receptor source: an adult in good health. Both conserved end residues are part of each CDR3. A D gene is named only where the DNA matches it firmly. For some rows the clone size is stated as once, few or many, or as a class when expanded; others skip it.

>NA|NA|TRBV10-2|TRBJ2-7
CASSEIGVPYEQYF
TGCGCCAGCAGTGAGATCGGGGTCCCCTACGAGCAGTACTTC
>TRBD1|NA|TRBV29-1|TRBJ1-1
CSVGQGEGTEAFF
TGCAGCGTAGGACAGGGAGAAGGTACTGAAGCTTTCTTT
>NA|once|TRBV6-2/TRBV6-3|TRBJ1-5
CASSYPLGGYEQPQHF
TGTGCCAGCAGTTACCCCCTGGGGGGGTACGAACAGCCCCAGCATTTT
>NA|NA|TRBV27|TRBJ2-7
CASSLHAPGAYEQYF
TGTGCCAGCAGTTTACATGCTCCGGGGGCCTACGAGCAGTACTTC
>NA|NA|TRBV20-1|TRBJ2-4
CSARAGVQQYF
TGCAGTGCTAGAGCGGGGGTTCAGCAGTACTTC
>TRBD2|NA|TRBV2|TRBJ2-4
CASSSGTSPNIQYF
TGTGCCAGCAGTTCGGGGACTAGCCCCAACATTCAGTACTTC
>NA|few|TRBV5-6|TRBJ2-1
CASSLAFGAGAYNEQFF
TGTGCCAGCAGCTTGGCCTTTGGGGCAGGAGCCTACAATGAGCAGTTCTTC
>NA|few|TRBV5-4|TRBJ1-1
CASSLFGEAFF
TGTGCCAGCAGCTTGTTTGGGGAAGCTTTCTTT
>NA|NA|TRBV6-4|TRBJ1-5
CASRTDSFSNQPQHF
TGTGCCAGCAGAACCGACAGTTTTTCCAATCAGCCCCAGCATTTT
>NA|NA|TRBV5-6|TRBJ1-2
CASSLVSQGRPLSGYTF
TGTGCCAGCAGCTTGGTGTCTCAGGGGCGGCCCCTTAGCGGCTACACCTTC
>TRBD1|NA|TRBV7-9|TRBJ2-7
CASSLVRQGEQYF
TGTGCCAGCAGCTTAGTACGACAGGGCGAGCAGTACTTC
>NA|NA|TRBV12-3/TRBV12-4|TRBJ1-2
CASSLGGTGGYTF
TGTGCCAGCAGTCTAGGGGGGACTGGGGGCTACACCTTC
>TRBD1|NA|TRBV27|TRBJ1-5
CASSLDRAPNQPQHF
TGTGCCAGCAGTTTGGACAGGGCCCCCAATCAGCCCCAGCATTTT
>TRBD2|NA|TRBV10-2|TRBJ2-4
CASSESFLAGGFGDIQYF
TGCGCCAGCAGTGAGTCGTTCCTAGCGGGAGGGTTCGGGGACATTCAGTACTTC
>TRBD1|NA|TRBV6-4|TRBJ1-1
CASSATGGAEAFF
TGTGCCAGCAGTGCGACAGGGGGCGCTGAAGCTTTCTTT
>NA|NA|TRBV5-1|TRBJ1-5
CASTLGPSNQPQHF
TGCGCCAGCACCCTAGGGCCAAGCAATCAGCCCCAGCATTTT
>TRBD1|NA|TRBV27|TRBJ1-1
CASSNRGMEAFF
TGTGCCAGCAGTAACAGGGGTATGGAAGCTTTCTTT
>NA|NA|TRBV18|TRBJ1-2
CASSPPDRPNYGYTF
TGTGCCAGCTCACCTCCTGACAGACCTAACTATGGCTACACCTTC
>NA|NA|TRBV28|TRBJ1-2
CASSFFRTPYGYTF
TGTGCCAGCAGTTTCTTTCGCACCCCCTATGGCTACACCTTC
>NA|NA|TRBV12-3/TRBV12-4|TRBJ2-7
CASSHQGSGEQYF
TGTGCCAGCAGTCATCAGGGTTCGGGCGAGCAGTACTTC
>NA|NA|TRBV7-8|TRBJ2-5
CASSNSEGKSETQYF
TGTGCCAGCAGCAATTCTGAGGGGAAATCGGAGACCCAGTACTTC
>NA|NA|TRBV6-5|TRBJ1-6
CASSYSQGRNSPLHF
TGTGCCAGCAGTTACTCCCAGGGAAGGAATTCACCCCTCCACTTT
>TRBD1|NA|TRBV29-1|TRBJ2-5
CSLEQGQETQYF
TGCAGCCTAGAACAGGGGCAAGAGACCCAGTACTTC
>NA|NA|TRBV18|TRBJ1-2
CASSPDSNYGYTF
TGTGCCAGCTCACCGGACAGTAACTATGGCTACACCTTC
>TRBD2|NA|TRBV4-1|TRBJ2-1
CASSQEASGGLREQFF
TGCGCCAGCAGCCAAGAAGCTAGCGGGGGCCTTCGTGAGCAGTTCTTC
>NA|once|TRBV30|TRBJ2-2
CALHTRYTGELFF
TGTGCCCTACATACAAGGTACACCGGGGAGCTGTTTTTT
>NA|NA|TRBV27|TRBJ2-7
CASSFSFPSYEQYF
TGTGCCAGCAGTTTTAGCTTCCCATCCTACGAGCAGTACTTC
>NA|NA|TRBV28|TRBJ1-1
CASSLPGTENTEAFF
TGTGCCAGCAGTTTACCCGGGACGGAGAACACTGAAGCTTTCTTT
>NA|NA|TRBV6-5|TRBJ1-3
CASLALFGNTIYF
TGTGCCAGCCTGGCTTTATTTGGAAACACCATATATTTT
>NA|NA|TRBV30|TRBJ1-2
CAWSVVTKGGYTF
TGTGCCTGGAGTGTCGTCACGAAAGGTGGCTACACCTTC
>NA|NA|TRBV5-4|TRBJ1-2
CASSFGQPWGYTF
TGTGCCAGCAGCTTCGGCCAACCCTGGGGCTACACCTTC
>NA|NA|TRBV18|TRBJ1-5
CASSPQGQGLGNQPQHF
TGTGCCAGCTCACCCCAGGGGCAGGGATTGGGCAATCAGCCCCAGCATTTT
>NA|NA|TRBV18|TRBJ2-2
CASSPRDTNTGELFF
TGTGCCAGCTCACCTCGGGATACCAACACCGGGGAGCTGTTTTTT
>NA|NA|TRBV19|TRBJ1-1
CASSGPGAGKTEAFF
TGTGCCAGTAGTGGACCAGGGGCAGGGAAGACTGAAGCTTTCTTT
>TRBD2|NA|TRBV7-9|TRBJ2-7
CASSLGAGGMYEQYF
TGTGCCAGCAGCTTAGGGGCGGGGGGAATGTACGAGCAGTACTTC